This passage covers 3 T cell receptor beta chains from one sample sequenced in a study of control samples from healthy donors and cancer patients. The table came from immunoSEQ multiplex PCR; TCRdb's copy has only in-frame clones and leaves some out. The profile covers about 410,000 clones, with approximately 92% appearing a single time and around 6.8% taken by the ten largest. Sequenced material: PBMCs. The receptors originated from a man in his forties with head and neck cancer.

This clone appeared once. The chain carries TRBV7-9 and TRBJ2-1, with unresolved D. The CDR3 contains 11 residues. The germline V and J ends were trimmed by 3 bases and 13 bases, with 10 bases remaining between them. Germline V gives CDR1 SEHNR, CDR2 FQNEAQ (reference sequence). The CDR3 loop is CASSFGLPQFF. The CDR3 nucleotides read TGTGCCAGCAGCTTCGGCCTCCCACAGTTCTTC.

The chain employs TRBV11-3 and TRBJ2-1; TRBD2 agrees at 9 bases. Germline CDR1 and CDR2: SGHNT and YENEEA. J was trimmed by 2 bases and V by 1 base; bases with no gene match: 6. The CDR3 has 17 amino acids. For the CDR3, the DNA is TGTGCCAGCAGCTTAGGAGTAGCGGGAGAGGCCTACAATGAGCAGTTCTTC. Amino acids: CASSLGVAGEAYNEQFF. Full variable domain (rest looked up from reference TRBV11-3 and TRBJ2-1): EAGVVQSPRYKIIEKKQPVAFWCNPISGHNTLYWYLQNLGQGPELLIRYENEEAVDDSQLPKDRFSAERLKGVDSTLKIQPAELGDSAVYLCASSLGVAGEAYNEQFFGPGTRLTVL.

The table lists this clone with a few counts. The rearrangement uses TRBV27 and TRBJ2-2, with a tentative D call TRBD2 (5 bases). CDR3 length: 15 amino acids. V lost 3 bases to trimming and J lost 0 bases, with 8 bases between them. From germline, CDR1 is MNHEY and CDR2 SMNVEV (reference sequence). The CDR3 DNA sequence: TGTGCCAGCAGTTTTGTCGGGGCGAACACCGGGGAGCTGTTTTTT. This sequence encodes CASSFVGANTGELFF.